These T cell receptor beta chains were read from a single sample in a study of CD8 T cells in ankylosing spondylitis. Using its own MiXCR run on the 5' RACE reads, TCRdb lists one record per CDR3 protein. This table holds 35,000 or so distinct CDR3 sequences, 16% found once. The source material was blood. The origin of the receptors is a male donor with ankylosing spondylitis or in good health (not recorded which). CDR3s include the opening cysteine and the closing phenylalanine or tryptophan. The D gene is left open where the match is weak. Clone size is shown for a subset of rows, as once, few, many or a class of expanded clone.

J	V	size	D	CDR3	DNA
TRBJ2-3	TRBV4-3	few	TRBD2	CASSPHQRGSTDTQYF	TGCGCCAGCAGCCCACACCAGCGGGGGAGCACAGATACGCAGTATTTT
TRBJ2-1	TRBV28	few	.	CATRGRSISGEQFF	TGTGCCACGAGGGGAAGGTCTATCAGTGGTGAGCAGTTCTTC
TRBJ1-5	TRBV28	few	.	CASSETVNQPQHF	TGTGCCAGCAGTGAGACAGTTAATCAGCCCCAGCATTTT
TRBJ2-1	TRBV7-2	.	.	CASSLAHNYPQFF	TGTGCCAGCAGCTTAGCACATAACTACCCGCAGTTCTTC
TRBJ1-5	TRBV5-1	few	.	CASSSTTGPNQPQHF	TGCGCCAGCAGCTCTACTACAGGACCCAACCAGCCCCAGCATTTT
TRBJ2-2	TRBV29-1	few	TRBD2	CSVGLAGAHGELFF	TGCAGCGTTGGACTAGCGGGAGCCCACGGGGAGCTGTTTTTT
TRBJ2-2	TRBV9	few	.	CASSVGSGGNTGELFF	TGTGCCAGCAGCGTAGGGTCAGGAGGGAACACCGGGGAGCTGTTTTTT
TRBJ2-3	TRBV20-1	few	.	CSASRLESTDTQYF	TGCAGTGCATCCCGACTAGAGAGCACAGATACGCAGTATTTT
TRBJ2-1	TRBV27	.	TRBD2	CASSRGTTYNEQFF	TGTGCCAGCAGTAGAGGGACTACTTACAATGAGCAGTTCTTC
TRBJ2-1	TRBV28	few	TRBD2	CASSLRTSGRPAYNEQFF	TGTGCCAGCAGTCTCCGGACTAGCGGGAGGCCGGCCTACAATGAGCAGTTCTTC
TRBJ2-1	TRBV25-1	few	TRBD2	CASSAASGGAEQFF	TGTGCCAGCAGTGCTGCTAGCGGGGGGGCTGAGCAGTTCTTC
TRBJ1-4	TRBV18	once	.	CASSPRASHEKLFF	TGTGCCAGCTCACCACGGGCATCGCACGAAAAACTGTTTTTT
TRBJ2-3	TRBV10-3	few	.	CAINGGTTDTQYF	TGTGCCATCAATGGGGGGACCACAGATACGCAGTATTTT
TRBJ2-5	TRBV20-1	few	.	CSARAGTQGETQYF	TGCAGTGCTAGAGCGGGGACCCAGGGCGAGACCCAGTACTTC
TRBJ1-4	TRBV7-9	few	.	CASSLDGPAEKLFF	TGTGCCAGCAGCTTAGACGGGCCGGCCGAAAAACTGTTTTTT
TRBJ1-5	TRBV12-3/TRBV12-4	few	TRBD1	CASSDRDRGQPQHF	TGTGCCAGCAGCGACCGGGACAGGGGCCAGCCCCAGCATTTT
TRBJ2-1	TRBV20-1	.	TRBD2	CSARERERTYNEQFF	TGCAGTGCTAGAGAGCGGGAGAGGACCTACAATGAGCAGTTCTTC
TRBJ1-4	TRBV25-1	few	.	CASSDPQAGEKLFF	TGTGCCAGCAGTGATCCTCAGGCCGGTGAAAAACTGTTTTTT
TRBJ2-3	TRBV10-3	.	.	CAISEDSADYTDTQYF	TGTGCCATCAGTGAGGATTCCGCGGATTACACAGATACGCAGTATTTT
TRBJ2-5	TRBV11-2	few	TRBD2	CASTLAGGPETQYF	TGTGCCAGCACCCTGGCGGGGGGCCCAGAGACCCAGTACTTC
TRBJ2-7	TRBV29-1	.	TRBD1	CSATGTGVDEQYF	TGCAGCGCGACCGGGACAGGGGTTGACGAGCAGTACTTC
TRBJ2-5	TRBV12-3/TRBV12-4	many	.	CASSLALAGETQYF	TGTGCCAGCAGTTTAGCGCTAGCCGGGGAGACCCAGTACTTC
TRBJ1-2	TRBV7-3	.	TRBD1	CASSLTGYKGYTF	TGTGCCAGCAGCCTGACAGGGTACAAGGGCTACACCTTC
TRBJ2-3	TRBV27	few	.	CASSPRDGVDTQYF	TGTGCCAGCAGCCCGAGAGACGGAGTAGATACGCAGTATTTT
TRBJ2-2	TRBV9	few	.	CASSPPDTQNTGELFF	TGTGCCAGCAGCCCCCCGGACACACAGAACACCGGGGAGCTGTTTTTT
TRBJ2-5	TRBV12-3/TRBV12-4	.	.	CASGSSFETQYF	TGTGCCAGCGGGAGTAGCTTTGAGACCCAGTACTTC
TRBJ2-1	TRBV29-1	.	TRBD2	CSGTSGTYNEQFF	TGCAGCGGAACTAGCGGGACCTACAATGAGCAGTTCTTC
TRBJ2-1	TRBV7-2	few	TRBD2	CASSSGTSAYNEQFF	TGTGCCAGCAGCTCCGGGACTAGCGCCTACAATGAGCAGTTCTTC
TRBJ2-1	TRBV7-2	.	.	CASSLELAVNEQFF	TGTGCCAGCAGCTTAGAACTAGCTGTCAATGAGCAGTTCTTC
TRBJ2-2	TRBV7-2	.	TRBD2	CASSASRGDSGELFF	TGTGCCAGCAGCGCGTCGCGGGGGGATTCCGGGGAGCTGTTTTTT
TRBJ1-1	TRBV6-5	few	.	CASSYAQNTEAFF	TGTGCCAGCAGTTACGCCCAGAACACTGAAGCTTTCTTT
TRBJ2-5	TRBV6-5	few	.	CASSPLGLGSETQYF	TGTGCCAGCAGCCCCCTGGGTTTAGGGTCGGAGACCCAGTACTTC
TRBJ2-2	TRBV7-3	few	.	CASSSVYTGELFF	TGTGCCAGCAGCTCCGTATACACCGGGGAGCTGTTTTTT
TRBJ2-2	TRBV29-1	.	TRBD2	CSVVLAGGSGELFF	TGCAGCGTTGTGTTAGCGGGGGGGTCCGGGGAGCTGTTTTTT
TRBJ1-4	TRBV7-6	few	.	CASSSSLVAVGEKLFF	TGTGCCAGCAGCTCCAGCCTAGTGGCCGTGGGGGAAAAACTGTTTTTT
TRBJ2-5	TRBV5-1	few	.	CASSLLQVQETQYF	TGCGCCAGCAGCTTGCTACAGGTCCAAGAGACCCAGTACTTC
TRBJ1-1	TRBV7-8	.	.	CASSLGGGGFTEAFF	TGTGCCAGCAGCTTAGGGGGGGGCGGATTCACTGAAGCTTTCTTT
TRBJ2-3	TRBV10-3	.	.	CAISARGGVPDTQYF	TGTGCCATCAGTGCGAGGGGAGGTGTCCCAGATACGCAGTATTTT
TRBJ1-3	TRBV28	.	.	CASRRGQLSGNTIYF	TGTGCCAGCAGGCGAGGACAGCTCTCTGGAAACACCATATATTTT
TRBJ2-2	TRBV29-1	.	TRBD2	CSARRGGGAGELFF	TGCAGCGCCCGACGGGGGGGAGGCGCCGGGGAGCTGTTTTTT
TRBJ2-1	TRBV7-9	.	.	CASSSKGQVVHNEQFF	TGTGCCAGCAGCTCAAAGGGACAAGTCGTCCACAATGAGCAGTTCTTC
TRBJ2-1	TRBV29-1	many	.	CSVEDLGTPQFF	TGCAGCGTTGAAGATCTAGGGACCCCTCAATTCTTC
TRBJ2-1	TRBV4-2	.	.	CASSQDMLGNEQFF	TGTGCCAGCAGCCAAGATATGTTGGGCAATGAGCAGTTCTTC
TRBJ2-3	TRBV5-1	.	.	CASSLRTPMDTQYF	TGCGCCAGCAGCTTACGGACCCCTATGGATACGCAGTATTTT
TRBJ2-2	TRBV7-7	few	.	CASSLDRAGGELFF	TGTGCCAGCAGCTTAGACAGGGCTGGCGGGGAGCTGTTTTTT
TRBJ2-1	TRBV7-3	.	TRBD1	CASSTAGTALYNEQFF	TGTGCCAGCAGTACCGCCGGGACAGCGCTCTACAATGAGCAGTTCTTC
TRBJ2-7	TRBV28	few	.	CASSGSAHYEQYF	TGTGCCAGCTCTGGGTCGGCACACTACGAGCAGTACTTC
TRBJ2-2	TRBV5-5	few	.	CASSGRELFF	TGTGCCAGCAGCGGCAGGGAGCTGTTTTTT